The 25 T cell receptor beta chains in this list originate from one sample, sequenced in a study of beta chain features in type 1 diabetes. Isolated RNA was reverse transcribed in full, so expressed TCRB transcripts were sequenced. Sequencing was performed with immunoSEQ multiplex PCR; in TCRdb, only in-frame clones are kept and a portion is missing. Among about 140,000 clones, over 8% were seen once, and the ten largest hold about 0.6%. Sequencing was carried out using central memory CD4+ T cells from blood. Every receptor here comes from a woman in her forties in good health.

This clone turned up a few times. V gene TRBV28 combines with J gene TRBJ2-7; D is possibly TRBD2 (5 bases). Germline CDR1 MDHEN, CDR2 SYDVKM. Deletions cut 6 bases from V and 1 base from J, with 19 bases between. There are 16 residues in the CDR3. CDR3 amino acids: CASSLTFTSASYEQYF. In DNA form, the CDR3 reads TGTGCCAGCAGCCTCACCTTTACTAGTGCTTCCTACGAGCAGTACTTC.

The chain joins TRBV9 to TRBJ2-1; TRBD2 aligns across 11 bases. The length of the CDR3 is 16 residues. Germline lookup yields CDR1 SGDLS and CDR2 YYNGEE. V shed 0 bases, J shed 7 bases, and the junction held 6 bases outside the gene matches. The CDR3 nucleotides are TGTGCCAGCAGCGTAGTCCTAGCGGGGGGCCCGAATGAGCAGTTCTTC. Translation gives CASSVVLAGGPNEQFF.

In DNA form, the CDR3 reads TGTGCCAGCAGCTTGAGGCCCAGGACAGGACGGATATTGGGCGAGCAGTACTTC. As protein: CASSLRPRTGRILGEQYF. V and J are TRBV5-4 and TRBJ2-7; 7 bases agree with TRBD1. In germline, CDR1 is SGHNT, CDR2 YYREEE (reference sequence). This CDR3 comprises 18 residues. The V gene end was trimmed by 1 base and the J gene end by 6 bases; junction bases not matched to a gene: 19.

The rearrangement uses TRBV5-1 and TRBJ2-5, with D unclear. The V and J ends lost 2 bases and 5 bases respectively, with 10 bases between them. The CDR3 is made up of 13 amino acids. The germline gives CDR1 SGHRS, CDR2 YFSETQ. The CDR3 region is CASSLRASETQYF. The DNA for the CDR3 is TGCGCCAGCAGCTTAAGAGCGTCGGAGACCCAGTACTTC.

A few counts support this clone. This chain joins TRBV11-2 and TRBJ1-1, with a tentative D call TRBD1 (6 bases). Germline V CDR1 and CDR2: SGHAT, FQNNGV. V was shortened by 0 bases and J by 5 bases, with 10 bases between the two germline ends. This CDR3 has 14 amino acids. The CDR3 is CASSLDDRGTEAFF. CDR3 DNA sequence: TGTGCCAGCAGCTTAGATGATAGGGGGACTGAAGCTTTCTTT.

This clone has just a few counts. The rearrangement links TRBV6-1 to TRBJ2-7, with 7 bases aligning to TRBD2. Unmatched junction bases numbered 5, after V lost 5 bases and J lost 4 bases. CDR1 MNHNS and CDR2 SASEGT come from the germline V gene. The CDR3 length is 13 residues. The CDR3, as DNA: TGTGCCAGCAGTCCCCCGGGACTATACGAGCAGTACTTC. Translating gives CASSPPGLYEQYF.

This clone was observed a few times. The chain is built from TRBV19 and TRBJ2-5; 9 nucleotides match TRBD1. The ends lost 3 bases at V and 5 bases at J; junction bases unmatched: 10. The germline V gene encodes CDR1 LNHDA and CDR2 SQIVND (reference sequence). This CDR3 region has 16 residues. CDR3 amino acids: CASSIGGTGSRETQYF. In DNA form, the CDR3 reads TGTGCCAGTAGTATTGGCGGGACAGGGTCTAGGGAGACCCAGTACTTC.

The genes are TRBV5-6 and TRBJ2-1, with D possibly being TRBD2 (5 bases). CDR1 is SGHDT, CDR2 YYEEEE, per germline. V shed 0 bases and J shed 7 bases, with 14 bases lying between them. The CDR3 is 15 amino acids. This CDR3 is CASSLDGELWNEQFF. CDR3 coding DNA: TGTGCCAGCAGCTTGGACGGGGAGTTATGGAATGAGCAGTTCTTC.

The chain carries TRBV11-2 and TRBJ1-6, with 7 positions matching TRBD1. This CDR3 has 17 amino acids. Germline CDR1 and CDR2: SGHAT and FQNNGV. V lost 8 bases and J lost 0; bases outside the gene matches: 10. Here the CDR3 DNA reads TGTGCCAGCGGCGCGGAGGGGGCGATCTCCTATAATTCACCCCTCCACTTT. This sequence encodes CASGAEGAISYNSPLHF.

This clone was seen a few times. The V gene is TRBV4-3, the J gene TRBJ2-3, with 11 bases lining up with TRBD2. Trimming cost V 1 base and J 7 bases; bases outside gene matches: 13. The CDR3 is 18 residues long. Germline CDR1 LGHNA, CDR2 YSLEER. The CDR3 sequence: CASSQAPPLAGGRNTQYF. In nucleotides, the CDR3 is TGCGCCAGCAGCCAAGCCCCCCCTCTAGCGGGGGGAAGAAATACGCAGTATTTT.

This clone was seen ten or more times. The chain links TRBV28 to TRBJ1-5; D is possibly TRBD1 (5 bases). Germline V gene data show CDR1 as MDHEN and CDR2 as SYDVKM. CDR3 length: 11 residues. The ends were cut back, 5 bases at V and 10 bases at J, with 9 bases in the middle. For the CDR3, the DNA is TGTGCCAGCAGTCTAACAGGTCCCCAGCATTTT. Translating it yields CASSLTGPQHF.

In its sample, this clone was seen a few times. The V and J genes are TRBV6-1 and TRBJ1-5; no clear D. Germline CDR1 MNHNS, CDR2 SASEGT. The CDR3 loop spans 14 amino acids. V gave up 6 bases and J gave up 5 bases, with 14 bases separating them. The CDR3 reads CASRLVPEYQPQHF. The CDR3 nucleotides read TGTGCCAGCAGATTAGTACCGGAGTATCAGCCCCAGCATTTT.

The chain combines TRBV6-5 with TRBJ1-2, with D perhaps TRBD1 (5 bases). The CDR3 length is 13 residues. The germline gives CDR1 MNHEY, CDR2 SVGAGI. V lost 6 bases to trimming and J lost 8 bases, with 16 bases between them. This CDR3 is CASRSPGPGGYTF. CDR3 nucleotides: TGTGCCAGCAGGAGCCCGGGCCCAGGGGGCTACACCTTC.

This clone was recorded a few times. The CDR3 protein is CASSSRQGRSEAFF. The CDR3 DNA sequence: TGTGCCAGCAGCTCGAGACAGGGCAGGTCTGAAGCTTTCTTT. The gene calls are TRBV7-2 and TRBJ1-1; TRBD1 agrees at 7 bases. Germline lookup yields CDR1 SGHTA and CDR2 FQGNSA. J gave up 6 bases and V 4 bases, and 8 bases lay outside the gene matches. This CDR3 spans 14 amino acids.

This clone came up a few times. The chain couples TRBV7-8 to TRBJ2-6; D is perhaps TRBD1 (6 bases). Trimming stripped 6 bases from V and 4 bases from J, with 13 bases between. The CDR3 has 15 amino acids. CDR1 is SGHVS, CDR2 FQNEAQ, per germline. The CDR3 region is CASSSQGTGANVLTF. The CDR3 nucleotides are TGTGCCAGCAGTTCCCAGGGGACGGGGGCCAACGTCCTGACTTTC.

The chain uses TRBV4-1 and TRBJ2-4; no clear D gene. Germline V lookup: CDR1 MGHRA, CDR2 YSYEKL. V was cut by 0 bases and J by 3 bases, with 12 bases left in between. The CDR3 totals 16 residues. CDR3 nucleotide sequence: TGCGCCAGCAGCCAAGAGACGGGTCGGGTCAAAAACATTCAGTACTTC. Protein: CASSQETGRVKNIQYF.

This clone showed up just a few times. The chain joins TRBV4-1 to TRBJ2-1, with 11 nucleotides matching TRBD2. The CDR3 has 18 amino acids. Germline trimming cut 4 bases from V and 6 bases from J; bases unmatched to any gene: 14. The germline V gene has CDR1 MGHRA and CDR2 YSYEKL. The CDR3 sequence is CASSPLLAGGGKANEQFF. For the CDR3, the DNA is TGCGCCAGCAGCCCGCTCCTAGCGGGGGGAGGAAAGGCCAATGAGCAGTTCTTC.

The chain couples TRBV18 to TRBJ2-1; TRBD2 matches at 9 bases. Trimming at V came to 3 bases and at J to 10 bases, leaving 4 bases not matched to a gene. The germline CDR1 and CDR2 sequences are KGHSH and LQKENI. This CDR3 comprises 13 residues. The CDR3 bases are TGTGCCAGCTCACCCCTAACTAGCGGGGAGCAGTTCTTC. Translated: CASSPLTSGEQFF.

The V gene is TRBV5-1, the J gene TRBJ1-1; tentative D call: TRBD1 (6 bases). The germline CDR1 and CDR2 sequences are SGHRS and YFSETQ. The CDR3 contains 14 residues. Trimming cost V 5 bases and J 4 bases, with 15 bases left between them. CDR3 residues: CASSPRTDVTEAFF. CDR3 sequence (DNA): TGCGCCAGCAGTCCTAGGACAGACGTCACTGAAGCTTTCTTT.

This clone was found a few times. The chain combines TRBV7-7 with TRBJ2-3, with D maybe TRBD2 (6 bases). CDR1 and CDR2 (germline): SSHAT, FNYEAQ (reference sequence). This CDR3 has 14 residues. V was trimmed by 5 bases and J by 2 bases, leaving 11 bases between them. CDR3: CASSPGLYTDTQYF. The DNA of the CDR3 is TGTGCCAGCAGCCCGGGACTTTACACAGATACGCAGTATTTT.

This clone was detected only a few times. The chain is built from TRBV2 and TRBJ2-7; TRBD1 matches 7 bases. Per germline, CDR1 SNHLY and CDR2 FYNNEI. The CDR3 length is 14 residues. The ends lost 6 bases at V and 6 bases at J; junction bases unmatched: 11. DNA for the CDR3: TGTGCCAGCAGAGAACCGGGACAGTCTCTCGAGCAGTACTTC. This codes for CASREPGQSLEQYF.

In its sample, this clone was seen once. The CDR3 protein is CASSGTTSYEQYF. The CDR3 bases are TGTGCCAGTAGTGGAACTACTTCCTACGAGCAGTACTTC. The chain links TRBV19 to TRBJ2-7; D not certain. There are 13 residues in the CDR3. The germline V and J ends were trimmed by 5 bases and 1 base, with 9 bases remaining between them. Germline V CDR1 and CDR2: LNHDA, SQIVND (reference sequence).

The chain is built from TRBV11-2 and TRBJ2-3; D perhaps matches TRBD2 (6 bases). The CDR3 consists of 16 residues. V shed 5 bases and J shed 3 bases, with 18 bases lying between them. Germline-derived CDR1 and CDR2 are SGHAT and FQNNGV. CDR3 nucleotides: TGTGCCAGCAGCCCCGGCGAGCGGGCGGGGACAGATACGCAGTATTTT. This sequence encodes CASSPGERAGTDTQYF.

The table lists this clone with a few counts. The rearrangement links TRBV5-4 to TRBJ2-1, with TRBD2 as a possible D gene (7 bases). There are 15 residues in the CDR3. Germline V gene sequence: CDR1 SGHNT, CDR2 YYREEE (reference sequence). Trimming took off 4 bases at V and 6 bases at J, with 17 bases between the two ends. This CDR3 is CASSQARGGGNEQFF. In DNA form, the CDR3 reads TGTGCCAGCAGCCAGGCGAGGGGGGGAGGCAATGAGCAGTTCTTC. Together with reference TRBV5-4 and TRBJ2-1, the CDR3 gives the full variable domain: ETGVTQSPTHLIKTRGQQVTLRCSSQSGHNTVSWYQQALGQGPQFIFQYYREEENGRGNFPPRFSGLQFPNYSSELNVNALELDDSALYLCASSQARGGGNEQFFGPGTRLTVL.

A single count supports this clone. The final CDR3 position lacks the conserved phenylalanine or tryptophan, pointing to a likely read error. The rearrangement links TRBV2 to TRBJ1-3; D remains unclear. V lost 7 bases, J lost 4 bases, and 11 bases lay in between. Per the germline V gene, CDR1 is SNHLY and CDR2 is FYNNEI. The CDR3 contains 13 residues. Here the CDR3 reads CASTAGIGNTIYL. The CDR3 DNA is TGTGCCAGCACCGCCGGGATCGGAAACACCATATATCTT.